This record looks at one TCR beta chain sequence and its context. This likely reflects a read error, since a far larger clone is one base away. This sample is drawn from a study of regulatory T cells in long-lasting Graves disease. TCR beta libraries were built with iRepertoire HTBI primers and Arm-PCR of CDR3 regions. TCRdb re-called the multiplex PCR reads through MiXCR, storing one row per CDR3 protein. The repertoire holds about 450,000 distinct CDR3 sequences, over 15% seen once, with around 10% in the top ten. As for time point: newly diagnosed GD, antithyroid drugs for less than 3 months. From PBMCs, RNA was extracted and then used to make the TCR library. The sample was also reused in another study, on T cells in Graves' hyperthyroidism and ophthalmopathy.

The sequence was obtained from a woman aged 25 to 39 with Graves disease. The input for sequencing was peripheral blood mononuclear cells (PBMCs), taken at new diagnosis, from a patient treated with antithyroid drugs.

This chain's CDR3 is CAIRPGLAAYNEQFF. The CDR3 nucleotides are TGTGCCATCAGACCTGGACTAGCGGCCTACAATGAGCAGTTCTTC. This chain uses TRBV10-3 with TRBJ2-1; 10 bases align to TRBD2. Germline values: CDR1 ENHRY, CDR2 SYGVKD. The V segment lost 6 bases and the J segment 2 bases; nucleotides outside the gene matches: 4. The CDR3 sequence is 15 residues long.